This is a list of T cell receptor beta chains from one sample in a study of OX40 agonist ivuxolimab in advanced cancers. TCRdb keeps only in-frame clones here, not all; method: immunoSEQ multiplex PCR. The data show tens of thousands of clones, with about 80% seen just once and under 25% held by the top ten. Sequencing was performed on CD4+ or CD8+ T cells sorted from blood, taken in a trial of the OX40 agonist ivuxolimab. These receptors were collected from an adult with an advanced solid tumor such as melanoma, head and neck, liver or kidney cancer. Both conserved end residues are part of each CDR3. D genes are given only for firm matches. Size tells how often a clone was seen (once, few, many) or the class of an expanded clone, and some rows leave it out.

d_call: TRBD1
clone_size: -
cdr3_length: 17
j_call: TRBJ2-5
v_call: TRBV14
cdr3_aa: CASSQGWDSLDQETQYF
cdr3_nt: TGTGCCAGCAGCCAAGGGTGGGACAGCCTTGACCAAGAGACCCAGTACTTC

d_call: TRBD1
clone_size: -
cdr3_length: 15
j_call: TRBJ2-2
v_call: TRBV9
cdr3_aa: CASSVGTGETGELFF
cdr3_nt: TGTGCCAGCAGCGTAGGGACAGGGGAAACCGGGGAGCTGTTTTTT

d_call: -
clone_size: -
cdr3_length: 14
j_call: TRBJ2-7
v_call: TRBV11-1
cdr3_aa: CASSYVEAGYEQYF
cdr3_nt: TGTGCCAGCAGTTACGTAGAGGCGGGCTACGAGCAGTACTTC

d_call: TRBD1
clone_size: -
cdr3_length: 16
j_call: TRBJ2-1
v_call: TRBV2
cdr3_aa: CASRRQGEAINNEQFF
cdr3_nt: TGTGCCAGCAGAAGACAGGGGGAGGCGATAAACAATGAGCAGTTCTTC

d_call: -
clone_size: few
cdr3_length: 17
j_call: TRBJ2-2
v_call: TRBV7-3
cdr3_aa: CASSLYSGSGSAGELFF
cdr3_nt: TGTGCCAGCAGCTTATATTCGGGTAGCGGCAGCGCCGGGGAGCTGTTTTTT

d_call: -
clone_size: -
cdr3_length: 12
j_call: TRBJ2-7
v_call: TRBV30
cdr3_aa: CAWEKESYEQYF
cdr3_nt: TGTGCCTGGGAAAAAGAGTCCTACGAGCAGTACTTC

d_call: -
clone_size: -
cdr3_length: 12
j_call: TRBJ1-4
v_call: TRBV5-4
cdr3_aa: CASSLNYEKLFF
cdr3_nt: TGTGCCAGCAGCTTGAATTATGAAAAACTGTTTTTT

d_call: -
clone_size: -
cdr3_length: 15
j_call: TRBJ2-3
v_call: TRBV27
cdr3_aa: CASSLRFSSTDTQYF
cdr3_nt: TGTGCCAGCAGTTTACGATTCTCTAGCACAGATACGCAGTATTTT

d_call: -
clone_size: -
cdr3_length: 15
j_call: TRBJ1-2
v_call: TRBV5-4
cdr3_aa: CASSLTQDGGGGYTF
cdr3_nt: TGTGCCAGCAGCTTGACTCAGGACGGTGGTGGTGGCTACACCTTC

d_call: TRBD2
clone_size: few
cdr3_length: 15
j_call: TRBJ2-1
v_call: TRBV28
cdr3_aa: CASSLGLADYNEQFF
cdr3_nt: TGTGCCAGCAGCCTCGGACTAGCGGACTACAATGAGCAGTTCTTC

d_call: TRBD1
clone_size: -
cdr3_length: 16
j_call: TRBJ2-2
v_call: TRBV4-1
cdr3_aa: CASSQDGQGATGELFF
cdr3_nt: TGCGCCAGCAGCCAAGATGGACAGGGGGCTACCGGGGAGCTGTTTTTT

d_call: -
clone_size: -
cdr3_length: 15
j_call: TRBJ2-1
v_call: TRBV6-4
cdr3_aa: CASSGPSGRGNEQFF
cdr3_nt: TGTGCCAGCAGTGGACCGAGCGGGCGCGGCAATGAGCAGTTCTTC

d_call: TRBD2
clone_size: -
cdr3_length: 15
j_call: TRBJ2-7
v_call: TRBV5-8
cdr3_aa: CASSVQTSGRDEQYF
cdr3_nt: TGTGCCAGCAGCGTACAGACTAGCGGGAGAGATGAGCAGTACTTC

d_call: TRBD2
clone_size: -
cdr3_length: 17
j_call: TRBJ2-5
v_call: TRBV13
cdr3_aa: CASSLAGTSEDQETQYF
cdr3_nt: TGTGCCAGCAGCTTAGCCGGGACTAGCGAGGATCAAGAGACCCAGTACTTC

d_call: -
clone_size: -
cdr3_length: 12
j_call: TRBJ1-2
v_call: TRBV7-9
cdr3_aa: CASSFLPDGYTF
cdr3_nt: TGTGCCAGCAGCTTTCTGCCGGATGGCTACACCTTC

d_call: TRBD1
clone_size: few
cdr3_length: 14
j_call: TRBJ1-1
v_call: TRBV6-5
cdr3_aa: CASSPGQVNTEAFF
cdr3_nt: TGTGCCAGCAGTCCCGGACAGGTGAACACTGAAGCTTTCTTT

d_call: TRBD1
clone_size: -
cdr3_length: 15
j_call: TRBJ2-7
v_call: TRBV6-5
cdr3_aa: CASSYGIDRGYEQYF
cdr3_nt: TGTGCCAGCAGTTACGGGATCGACAGGGGCTACGAGCAGTACTTC

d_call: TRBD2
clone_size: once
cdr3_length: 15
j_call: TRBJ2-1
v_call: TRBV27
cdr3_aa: CASSLEAGGYNEQFF
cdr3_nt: TGTGCCAGCAGTTTGGAAGCGGGGGGGTACAATGAGCAGTTCTTC

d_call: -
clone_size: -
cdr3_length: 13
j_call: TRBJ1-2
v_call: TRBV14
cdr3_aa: CASSPGQTYGYTF
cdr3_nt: TGTGCCAGCAGCCCAGGACAGACCTATGGCTACACCTTC

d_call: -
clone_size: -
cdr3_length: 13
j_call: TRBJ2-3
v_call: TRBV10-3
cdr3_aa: CAINPESTDTQYF
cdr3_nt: TGTGCCATCAATCCGGAGTCCACAGATACGCAGTATTTT

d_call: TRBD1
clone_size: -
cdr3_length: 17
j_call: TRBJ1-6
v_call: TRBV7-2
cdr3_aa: CASSGQGAILNNSPLHF
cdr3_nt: TGTGCCAGCAGCGGACAGGGGGCGATATTAAACAATTCACCCCTCCACTTT

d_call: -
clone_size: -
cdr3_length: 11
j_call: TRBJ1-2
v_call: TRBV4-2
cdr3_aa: CASSQDGGYTF
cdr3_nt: TGTGCCAGCAGCCAAGATGGTGGCTACACCTTC